Presented here are 28 T cell receptor beta chains from one specimen sequenced in a study of CD8+ T cells in alopecia areata. Extraction and reverse transcription of RNA yielded cDNA as the sequencing template. The protocol was immunoSEQ multiplex PCR, while the TCRdb copy is restricted to in-frame clones and leaves out a portion. This sample carries 110,000 or so clones, roughly 60% of them seen once, and the ten largest clones take around 30%. Treatment specified: oral pan-JAK inhibitor, 5-10 mg twice daily. Material: CD8+ T cells sorted from blood, obtained at week 4, from a patient treated with tofacitinib. The receptors stem from a human donor with alopecia areata.

The chain joins TRBV27 to TRBJ1-4, with a weak D call TRBD1 (5 bases). This CDR3 has 13 amino acids. CDR1 is MNHEY, CDR2 SMNVEV, per germline (reference sequence). Trimming left V 4 bases short and J 7 bases short, with 10 bases between. The CDR3 DNA is TGTGCCAGCAGTTCTAGGGGACTTGAAAAACTGTTTTTT. This sequence encodes CASSSRGLEKLFF.

This clone was seen more than once but under ten times. In DNA form, the CDR3 reads TGTGCCAGCAGCCCCGGGAGTGCCTATGGCTACACCTTC. Protein: CASSPGSAYGYTF. The V and J genes are TRBV25-1 and TRBJ1-2; D is uncertain. This CDR3 comprises 13 residues. Trimming took 6 bases from V and 4 from J, leaving 12 bases between them. Germline V gene data show CDR1 as MGHDK and CDR2 as SYGVNS.

A few counts support this clone. The rearrangement uses TRBV30 and TRBJ1-1; D not resolved. Germline lookup yields CDR1 GTSNPN and CDR2 SVGIG (reference sequence). V gave up 0 bases and J gave up 5 bases, with 10 bases separating them. The CDR3 sequence is 13 residues long. CDR3 coding DNA: TGTGCCTGGAGTGTATTCGAGGGAACTGAAGCTTTCTTT. Its protein product is CAWSVFEGTEAFF.

This clone was detected a few times. The rearrangement uses TRBV29-1 and TRBJ2-7, with D perhaps matching TRBD1 or TRBD2 (6 bases each). The V end lost 5 bases, the J end lost 1 base, and 18 bases lay between the germline ends. The CDR3 length is 15 residues. The germline CDR1 and CDR2 sequences are SQVTM and ANQGSEA. CDR3 sequence reads: CSVTIRGPGSYEQYF. The CDR3 nucleotides read TGCAGCGTTACCATCCGGGGGCCAGGTTCCTACGAGCAGTACTTC.

The chain links TRBV30 to TRBJ1-5; 10 bases align to TRBD1. Germline CDR1 reads GTSNPN; CDR2 reads SVGIG (reference sequence). With 5 bases clipped from V and 6 bases from J, the junction kept 10 bases outside the gene matches. The CDR3 length is 15 residues. The DNA of the CDR3 is TGTGCCTGGGCCACGGGACAGGGGTTCCGTCAGCCCCAGCATTTT. Translated: CAWATGQGFRQPQHF.

The rearrangement links TRBV29-1 to TRBJ2-7; D is perhaps TRBD1 or TRBD2 (5 bases each). CDR3 size: 13 residues. Germline V gene sequence: CDR1 SQVTM, CDR2 ANQGSEA. V was clipped by 7 bases and J by 0 bases, with 13 bases between them. CDR3 bases: TGCAGCGCAGAGGGACGTACCTCCTACGAGCAGTACTTC. Translation: CSAEGRTSYEQYF.

This chain connects TRBV7-9 to TRBJ2-5; D is unresolved. The V gene lost 1 base and the J gene lost 2 bases, with 11 bases spanning the gap. Germline CDR1 SEHNR, CDR2 FQNEAQ (reference sequence). The CDR3 loop spans 15 amino acids. CDR3 region: CASSLEFDTQETQYF. In DNA, the CDR3 is TGTGCCAGCAGCTTAGAATTCGACACACAAGAGACCCAGTACTTC.

The chain couples TRBV6-1 to TRBJ2-7; no reliable D call. Germline assignment: CDR1 MNHNS and CDR2 SASEGT. The CDR3 consists of 13 residues. Trimming removed 1 base at V and 6 bases at J, with 10 bases between. The CDR3: CASSEVGPGEQYF. The DNA for the CDR3 is TGTGCCAGCAGTGAAGTCGGGCCTGGCGAGCAGTACTTC.

This clone showed up just a few times. CDR3 sequence: CASGLALQGFSSYNEQFF. CDR3 in DNA: TGTGCTAGTGGTTTGGCCTTACAGGGCTTCAGCTCCTACAATGAGCAGTTCTTC. The chain uses TRBV12-5 and TRBJ2-1, with D possibly TRBD1 on 6 matching bases. Germline V gene data show CDR1 as LGHNT and CDR2 as FRNRAP. Between the trimmed V and J ends, which lost 1 base and 0 bases, there was a span of 16 bases. The CDR3 runs to 18 residues.

The chain carries TRBV7-9 and TRBJ2-3; no clear D gene. The CDR3 loop spans 10 amino acids. The ends were cut back, 6 bases at V and 6 bases at J, with 4 bases in the middle. CDR1 is SEHNR, CDR2 FQNEAQ, per germline (reference sequence). DNA for the CDR3: TGTGCCAGCAGTCGGGATACGCAGTATTTT. Translation gives CASSRDTQYF.

The V and J genes are TRBV4-2 and TRBJ2-1, with a tentative D call TRBD1 (6 bases). This CDR3 is 15 amino acids long. Trimming pared 3 bases from V and 5 bases from J, leaving 14 bases between. Germline lookup yields CDR1 LGHNA and CDR2 YNFKEQ. CDR3 sequence reads: CASSQREDRNNEQFF. The CDR3 coding sequence is TGTGCCAGCAGCCAGAGAGAAGACAGGAACAATGAGCAGTTCTTC.

This clone has a handful of counts. This chain connects TRBV7-9 to TRBJ1-6; tentative D call: TRBD1 (5 bases). CDR1 SEHNR and CDR2 FQNEAQ come from the germline V gene (reference sequence). V was shortened by 6 bases and J by 8 bases, with 29 bases between the two germline ends. This CDR3 region has 19 residues. The CDR3 bases are TGTGCCAGCAGTCCCCCGGAGACCCAAGGGGATTGGTCGGATTCACCCCTCCACTTT. Protein product: CASSPPETQGDWSDSPLHF.

The chain's CDR3 is CASSPGAGTYEQYF. The CDR3, as DNA: TGTGCCAGCTCACCTGGGGCCGGGACCTACGAGCAGTACTTC. This sequence joins TRBV18 and TRBJ2-7; D tentatively reads TRBD1 or TRBD2 (5 bases each). The V gene's germline CDR1 is KGHSH and CDR2 LQKENI. V was cut by 3 bases and J by 2 bases, with 11 bases left in between. The CDR3 length is 14 residues.

The CDR3 spells CSVRWEQGAYEQYF. CDR3 in DNA: TGCAGCGTCCGATGGGAGCAGGGGGCCTACGAGCAGTACTTC. V gene TRBV29-1 combines with J gene TRBJ2-7, with TRBD1 identical over 7 bases. The germline V gene has CDR1 SQVTM and CDR2 ANQGSEA. The junction had 10 bases not matched to a gene; V was cut back by 6 bases and J by 2 bases. This CDR3 region has 14 residues.

V gene TRBV7-8 combines with J gene TRBJ2-3; 13 bases are shared with TRBD2. Trimming at V came to 5 bases and at J to 0 bases, leaving 2 bases not matched to a gene. The CDR3 contains 16 residues. CDR1 SGHVS and CDR2 FQNEAQ come from the germline V gene. The CDR3 sequence: CASSRLAGGSTDTQYF. The CDR3 DNA sequence: TGTGCCAGCAGCCGACTAGCGGGGGGAAGCACAGATACGCAGTATTTT.

The rearrangement links TRBV29-1 to TRBJ1-2, with 8 bases matching TRBD1. Germline CDR1 reads SQVTM; CDR2 reads ANQGSEA. The V and J ends lost 6 bases and 1 base, in that order; junction bases with no gene match: 4. This CDR3 has 13 residues. The CDR3 DNA reads as TGCAGCGTGGACAGGGTAGATAACTATGGCTACACCTTC. It translates to CSVDRVDNYGYTF.

This clone has more than one count but fewer than ten. The rearrangement joins TRBV30 to TRBJ2-3; no clear D gene. Germline lookup yields CDR1 GTSNPN and CDR2 SVGIG (reference sequence). This CDR3 spans 11 amino acids. Trimming took 6 bases from V and 4 from J, leaving 8 bases between them. CDR3 region: CACDSSDTQYF. CDR3 nucleotide sequence: TGTGCCTGTGATTCCTCAGATACGCAGTATTTT.

As for this clone: The same CDR3 can be traced to other DNA sequences in this sample. The chain carries TRBV27 and TRBJ1-5, with TRBD1 as a possible D gene (6 bases). There are 14 residues in the CDR3. Per germline, CDR1 MNHEY and CDR2 SMNVEV (reference sequence). V shed 5 bases and J shed 1 base, with 9 bases lying between them. The CDR3 loop is CASSLGGSNQPQHF. In nucleotides, the CDR3 is TGTGCCAGCAGTCTAGGGGGGAGCAATCAGCCCCAGCATTTT.

This chain joins TRBV29-1 and TRBJ2-7; a weak D match, TRBD1 (6 bases). V lost 4 bases, J lost 3 bases, and 16 bases lay in between. The CDR3 is 14 residues long. Germline CDR1 SQVTM, CDR2 ANQGSEA. The CDR3 loop is CSVGPGHSRYEQYF. In DNA, the CDR3 is TGCAGCGTTGGTCCGGGACACAGCCGCTACGAGCAGTACTTC.

The sample holds a few counts of this clone. J is TRBJ2-2 and V is TRBV19, with 7 bases fitting TRBD1. The trim removed 5 bases at V and 4 bases at J, leaving 7 bases unmatched. Germline CDR1 and CDR2: LNHDA and SQIVND (reference sequence). This CDR3 has 15 residues. The CDR3 loop is CASSAGTVTTGELFF. CDR3 in DNA: TGTGCCAGTAGTGCAGGGACAGTTACCACCGGGGAGCTGTTTTTT.

The chain links TRBV7-9 to TRBJ1-5, with TRBD1 matching 8 bases. Germline V lookup: CDR1 SEHNR, CDR2 FQNEAQ (reference sequence). Trimming cost V 5 bases and J 5 bases; bases outside gene matches: 5. The CDR3 sequence is 14 residues long. The CDR3: CASSADRGDQPQHF. The DNA for the CDR3 is TGTGCCAGCAGCGCCGACAGGGGCGATCAGCCCCAGCATTTT.

The chain couples TRBV23-1 to TRBJ1-5; weak D call: TRBD1 (5 bases). TRBV23-1 is an open reading frame whose function is uncertain. The CDR3 runs 15 residues. Trimming pared 6 bases from V and 0 bases from J, leaving 12 bases between. The CDR3 bases are TGCGCCAGCAGGGGCGGACATATTAGCAATCAGCCCCAGCATTTT. It translates to CASRGGHISNQPQHF.

V and J are TRBV15 and TRBJ1-5; no clear D. The germline V gene has CDR1 LNHNV and CDR2 YYDKDF (reference sequence). Trimming removed 3 bases at V and 4 bases at J, with 7 bases between. The CDR3 has 13 residues. This chain's CDR3 is CATSSPGNQPQHF. The DNA of the CDR3 is TGTGCCACCAGCAGCCCGGGTAATCAGCCCCAGCATTTT.

The table lists this clone with a few counts. The chain couples TRBV29-1 to TRBJ1-4, with D maybe TRBD1 (5 bases). The CDR3 length is 12 residues. From germline, CDR1 is SQVTM and CDR2 ANQGSEA. Trimming shortened V by 4 bases and J by 7 bases, and 10 bases separated the two germline ends. The CDR3 protein is CSVGGFSEKLFF. CDR3 DNA sequence: TGCAGCGTTGGGGGCTTTTCTGAAAAACTGTTTTTT. Full variable domain (remainder filled in from reference TRBV29-1 and TRBJ1-4): SAVISQKPSRDICQRGTSLTIQCQVDSQVTMMFWYRQQPGQSLTLIATANQGSEATYESGFVIDKFPISRPNLTFSTLTVSNMSPEDSSIYLCSVGGFSEKLFFGSGTQLSVL.

The chain recombines TRBV30 with TRBJ2-5; 11 bases align to TRBD2. CDR1 is GTSNPN, CDR2 SVGIG, per germline (reference sequence). CDR3 size: 14 residues. With 2 bases clipped from V and 2 bases from J, the junction kept 1 base outside the gene matches. CDR3 residues: CAWSRTSGQETQYF. DNA for the CDR3: TGTGCCTGGAGTAGGACTAGCGGGCAAGAGACCCAGTACTTC. The full variable domain, in which reference TRBV30 and TRBJ2-5 provide the parts outside the CDR3, is SQTIHQWPATLVQPVGSPLSLECTVEGTSNPNLYWYRQAAGRGLQLLFYSVGIGQISSEVPQNLSASRPQDRQFILSSKKLLLSDSGFYLCAWSRTSGQETQYFGPGTRLLVL.

The chain is built from TRBV30 and TRBJ2-3; the D gene is possibly TRBD2 (5 bases). V lost 3 bases and J 2 bases, leaving 9 bases between the germline ends. Per the germline V gene, CDR1 is GTSNPN and CDR2 is SVGIG (reference sequence). The CDR3 is 13 amino acids. The CDR3 is CAWSPLATDTQYF. CDR3 nucleotide sequence: TGTGCCTGGAGCCCTCTAGCCACAGATACGCAGTATTTT.

This chain joins TRBV30 and TRBJ2-1; no definite D call. V lost 1 base to trimming and J lost 0 bases, with 10 bases between them. Germline V gene lookup returns CDR1 GTSNPN and CDR2 SVGIG (reference sequence). CDR3 length: 15 amino acids. Written as DNA, the CDR3 is TGTGCCTGGAGTGACGTTAACCCCTCCTACAATGAGCAGTTCTTC. It specifies CAWSDVNPSYNEQFF.

V and J are TRBV7-9 and TRBJ2-2; D possibly corresponds to TRBD2 (6 bases). The CDR3 length is 18 residues. Germline V gene data show CDR1 as SEHNR and CDR2 as FQNEAQ (reference sequence). Trimming took off 2 bases at V and 5 bases at J, with 21 bases between the two ends. CDR3 sequence (DNA): TGTGCCAGCAGCTTACGATACGGGGATCGGGGGAATACCGGGGAGCTGTTTTTT. This translates into CASSLRYGDRGNTGELFF.